This T cell receptor (beta chain) is from a study of blood T cell repertoires in COVID-19. Study information: The study drew acute and convalescent COVID-19 samples from the United States, Italy and Spain.

The CDR3 loop spans 16 amino acids. The germline gives CDR1 SGHAT, CDR2 FQNNGV. V was pared by 1 base and J by 0 bases, with 9 bases between. Authors' methods: Reference gene primer amplification yielded estimated nucleated cell counts. Sequenced by immunoSEQ multiplex PCR; TCRdb stores in-frame clones only, minus some. V and J calls plus clone size are reproduced from that table; the DNA served to infer D and trimming. This table has approximately 77,000 clones, more than 80% appearing once. The receptor was derived from an older woman with acute or convalescent COVID-19. V usage is TRBV11-2 and J usage is TRBJ2-2; the D is unclear. Sample: peripheral blood. CDR3 sequence: CASSLATTANTGELFF. The CDR3 DNA follows: TGTGCCAGCAGCTTAGCCACTACCGCGAACACCGGGGAGCTGTTTTTT.